This T cell receptor beta chain was found in a study of blood T cell repertoires in COVID-19. The wider study: In each case, the material was cDNA or gDNA derived from T cells, B-cell-depleted T cells, or PBMCs.

Using immunoSEQ multiplex PCR, the repertoire was profiled, and TCRdb retains in-frame clones only, with some absent. Found here are 150,000 to 200,000 clones, roughly nine tenths of them singletons; the top ten hold over 15%. This clone was found once. This CDR3 spans 15 amino acids. Per germline, CDR1 WNHNN and CDR2 SYGVQD (reference sequence). Trimming removed 7 bases from V and 5 bases from J, with 17 bases in between. The receptor's source is a man between 60 and 75 years old with active or convalescent COVID-19. The chain couples TRBV10-1 to TRBJ2-2; D may be TRBD2 (7 bases). Sequencing was carried out using peripheral blood. The CDR3 DNA follows: TGCGCCAGCACCGCCGGAAGGGGGGGAACCGGGGAGCTGTTTTTT. Translation gives CASTAGRGGTGELFF.